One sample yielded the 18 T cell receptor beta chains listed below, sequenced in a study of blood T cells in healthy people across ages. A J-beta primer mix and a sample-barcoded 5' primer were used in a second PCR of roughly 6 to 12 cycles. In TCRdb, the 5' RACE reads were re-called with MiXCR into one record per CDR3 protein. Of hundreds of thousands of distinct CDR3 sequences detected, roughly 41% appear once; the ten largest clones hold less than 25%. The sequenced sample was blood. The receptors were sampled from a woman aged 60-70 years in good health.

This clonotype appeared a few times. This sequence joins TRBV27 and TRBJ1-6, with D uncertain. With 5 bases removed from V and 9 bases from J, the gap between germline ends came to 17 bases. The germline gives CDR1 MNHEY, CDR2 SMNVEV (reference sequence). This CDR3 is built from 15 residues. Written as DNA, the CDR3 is TGTGCCAGCAGTCGTAGGGAGGCCATTCTTTCACCCCTCCACTTT. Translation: CASSRREAILSPLHF.

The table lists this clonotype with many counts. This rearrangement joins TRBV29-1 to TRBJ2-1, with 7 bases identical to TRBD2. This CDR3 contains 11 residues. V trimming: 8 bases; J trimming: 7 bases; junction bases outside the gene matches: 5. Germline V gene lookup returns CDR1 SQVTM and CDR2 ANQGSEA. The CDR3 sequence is CSSSGGNEQFF. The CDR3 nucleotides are TGCAGCTCCTCCGGGGGGAATGAGCAGTTCTTC.

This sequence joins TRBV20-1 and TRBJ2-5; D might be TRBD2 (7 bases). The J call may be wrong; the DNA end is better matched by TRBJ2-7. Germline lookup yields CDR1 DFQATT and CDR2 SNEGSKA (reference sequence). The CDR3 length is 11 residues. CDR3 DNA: TGCAGTGCTGGGAGGGGGGACGAGCAGTACTTC. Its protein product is CSAGRGDEQYF.

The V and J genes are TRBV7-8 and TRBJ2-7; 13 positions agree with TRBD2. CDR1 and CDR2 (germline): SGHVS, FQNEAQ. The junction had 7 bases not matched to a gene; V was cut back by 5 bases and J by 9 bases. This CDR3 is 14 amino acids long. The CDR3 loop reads CASSQTGTSGVQYF. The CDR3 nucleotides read TGTGCCAGCAGCCAAACCGGGACTAGCGGGGTGCAGTACTTC.

The CDR3 DNA reads as TGTGCCAGCAGCCAAGACTTTGCCACCGAAAAACTGTTTTTT. Translation gives CASSQDFATEKLFF. The chain uses TRBV4-2 and TRBJ1-4; D remains unclear. Germline loops: CDR1 LGHNA, CDR2 YNFKEQ. The length of the CDR3 is 14 residues. V was cut by 0 bases and J by 8 bases, with 10 bases left in between.

Here the CDR3 DNA reads TGTGCCAGCAGTCCATCCTCAGGGGGGAACACCGGGGAGCTGTTTTTT. Its protein is CASSPSSGGNTGELFF. The chain joins TRBV12-3 or TRBV12-4 to TRBJ2-2; TRBD1 matches 7 bases. The V gene end was trimmed by 5 bases and the J gene end by 1 base; junction bases not matched to a gene: 7. The CDR3 is 16 amino acids.

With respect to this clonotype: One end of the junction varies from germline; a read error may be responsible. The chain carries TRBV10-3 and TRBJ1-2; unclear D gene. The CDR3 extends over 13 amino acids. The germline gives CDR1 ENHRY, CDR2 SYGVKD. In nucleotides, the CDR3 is TGTGCCATCACTGAGGACCCCCTGACGGGCTGCACCTTC. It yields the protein CAITEDPLTGCTF.

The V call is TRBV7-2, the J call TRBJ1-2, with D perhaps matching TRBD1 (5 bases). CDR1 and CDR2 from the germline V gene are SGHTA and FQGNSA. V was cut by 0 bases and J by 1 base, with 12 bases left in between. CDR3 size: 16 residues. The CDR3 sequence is CASSLAVPGSNYGYTF. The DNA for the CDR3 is TGTGCCAGCAGCTTAGCGGTCCCAGGGAGTAACTATGGCTACACCTTC.

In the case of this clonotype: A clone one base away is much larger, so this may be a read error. The CDR3 region has the DNA TGTGCCAGCAGCAAAGGGTCAGGGGGCATCAACGAGCAGTACTTC. It codes for CASSKGSGGINEQYF. V is TRBV7-2 and J is TRBJ2-7; 8 bases match TRBD1. With V trimmed by 5 bases and J by 5 bases, 11 bases remained unmatched. Germline CDR1 SGHTA, CDR2 FQGNSA. The CDR3 sequence is 15 residues long.

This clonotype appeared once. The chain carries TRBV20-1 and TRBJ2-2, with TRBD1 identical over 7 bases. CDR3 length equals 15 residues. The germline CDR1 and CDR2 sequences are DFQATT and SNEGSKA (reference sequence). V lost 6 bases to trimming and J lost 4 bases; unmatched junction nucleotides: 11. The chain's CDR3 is CSADPGDSPTGELFF. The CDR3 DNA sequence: TGCAGTGCGGATCCTGGGGACAGTCCCACCGGGGAGCTGTTTTTT.

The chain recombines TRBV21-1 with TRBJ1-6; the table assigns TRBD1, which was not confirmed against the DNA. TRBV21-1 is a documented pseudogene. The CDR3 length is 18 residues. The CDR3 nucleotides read TGTGCCAGCAGCAAAGTGAGGACAGGGAGCTCCTATAATTCACCCCTCCACTTT. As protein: CASSKVRTGSSYNSPLHF.

CDR3 sequence reads: CASSRSRVNSPLHF. CDR3 in DNA: TGTGCCAGCAGTAGGAGCAGGGTTAATTCACCCCTCCACTTT. This chain connects TRBV6-5 to TRBJ1-6; D might be TRBD1 (5 bases). This CDR3 spans 14 amino acids. V was clipped by 5 bases and J by 6 bases, with 11 bases between them. Germline assignment: CDR1 MNHEY and CDR2 SVGAGI.

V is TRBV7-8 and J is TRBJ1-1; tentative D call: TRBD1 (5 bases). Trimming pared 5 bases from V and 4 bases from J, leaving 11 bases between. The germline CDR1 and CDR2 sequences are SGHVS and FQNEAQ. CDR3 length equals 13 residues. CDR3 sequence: CASSVMGLTEAFF. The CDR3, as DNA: TGTGCCAGCAGCGTAATGGGGCTCACTGAAGCTTTCTTT.

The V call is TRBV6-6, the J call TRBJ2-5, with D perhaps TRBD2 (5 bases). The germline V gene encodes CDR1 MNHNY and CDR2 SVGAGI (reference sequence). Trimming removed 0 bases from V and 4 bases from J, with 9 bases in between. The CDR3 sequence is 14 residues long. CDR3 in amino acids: CASSYSFGRETQYF. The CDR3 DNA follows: TGTGCCAGCAGTTACTCATTTGGGAGAGAGACCCAGTACTTC.

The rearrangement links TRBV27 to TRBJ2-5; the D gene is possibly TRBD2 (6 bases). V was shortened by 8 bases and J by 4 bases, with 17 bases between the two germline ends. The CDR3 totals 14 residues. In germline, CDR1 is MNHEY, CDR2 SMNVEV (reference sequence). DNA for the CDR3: TGTGCCAGCGGAGGGACCGAAACGGGAGAGACCCAGTACTTC. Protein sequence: CASGGTETGETQYF.

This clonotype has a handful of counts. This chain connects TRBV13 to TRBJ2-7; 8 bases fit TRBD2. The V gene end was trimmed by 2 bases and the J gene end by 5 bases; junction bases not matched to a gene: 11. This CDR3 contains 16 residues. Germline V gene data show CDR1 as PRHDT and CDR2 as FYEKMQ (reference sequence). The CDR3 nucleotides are TGTGCCAGCAGCTTAAGAGGGGCGGGAGGTAGAGACGAGCAGTACTTC. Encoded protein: CASSLRGAGGRDEQYF. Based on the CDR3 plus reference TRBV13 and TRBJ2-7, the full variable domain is AAGVIQSPRHLIKEKRETATLKCYPIPRHDTVYWYQQGPGQDPQFLISFYEKMQSDKGSIPDRFSAQQFSDYHSELNMSSLELGDSALYFCASSLRGAGGRDEQYFGPGTRLTVT.

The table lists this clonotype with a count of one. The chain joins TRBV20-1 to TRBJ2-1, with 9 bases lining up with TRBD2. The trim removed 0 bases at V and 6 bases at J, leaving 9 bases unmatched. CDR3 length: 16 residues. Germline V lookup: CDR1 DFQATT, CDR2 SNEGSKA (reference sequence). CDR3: CSARDALAGGINEQFF. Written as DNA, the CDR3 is TGCAGTGCTAGAGATGCGTTGGCGGGAGGGATCAATGAGCAGTTCTTC.

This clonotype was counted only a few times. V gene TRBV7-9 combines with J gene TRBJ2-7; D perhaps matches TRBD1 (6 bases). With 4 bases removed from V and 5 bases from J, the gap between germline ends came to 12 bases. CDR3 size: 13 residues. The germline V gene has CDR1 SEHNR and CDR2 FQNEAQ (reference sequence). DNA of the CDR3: TGTGCCAGCAGCTCCTACCAGGGGAACGAGCAGTACTTC. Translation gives CASSSYQGNEQYF.